This passage covers 27 T cell receptor beta chains from one sample sequenced in a study of blood T cell repertoires in COVID-19 (dated by TCRdb to about 2020). Library preparation was by the immunoSEQ multiplex PCR assay. Imported from immuneACCESS, the table was reduced by TCRdb to in-frame sequences with V and J called. These copies leave out some clones; in studies compared against another copy, an unresolved V gene accounts for under half, and the cause of the remainder is not known. In this sample the table shows some 290,000 clones, about 86% of which occur a single time. The top ten constitute around 3.2% of the sample. Sequencing was carried out using peripheral blood. The receptor set was obtained from a woman aged 55-70 years with active or convalescent COVID-19.

In this sample, this clone turned up once. The rearrangement uses TRBV3-1 (or the pseudogene TRBV3-2) and TRBJ1-6, with 7 bases aligning to TRBD1. V dropped 2 bases and J dropped 10; count of bases not matched to a gene: 8. This CDR3 contains 15 residues. Germline V gene data show CDR1 as LGHDT and CDR2 as YNNKEL (reference sequence). In DNA form, the CDR3 reads TGTGCCAGCAGCCAAAGGGAGGACAGGACCTCACCCCTCCACTTT. Translation gives CASSQREDRTSPLHF.

J is TRBJ1-2 and V is TRBV29-1, with 8 positions matching TRBD1. In germline, CDR1 is SQVTM, CDR2 ANQGSEA. The CDR3 spans 16 residues. V shed 3 bases, J shed 4 bases, and the junction held 13 bases outside the gene matches. In DNA form, the CDR3 reads TGCAGCGTTGATCACCCCACCAGGGGGCGCAGCTATGGCTACACCTTC. Translated, it gives CSVDHPTRGRSYGYTF. Filled out from reference TRBV29-1 and TRBJ1-2, the complete variable domain reads SAVISQKPSRDICQRGTSLTIQCQVDSQVTMMFWYRQQPGQSLTLIATANQGSEATYESGFVIDKFPISRPNLTFSTLTVSNMSPEDSSIYLCSVDHPTRGRSYGYTFGSGTRLTVV.

The rearrangement uses TRBV6-5 and TRBJ1-2; possibly TRBD1 for D (5 bases). Trimming removed 5 bases from V and 3 bases from J, with 10 bases in between. This CDR3 region has 13 residues. Per the germline V gene, CDR1 is MNHEY and CDR2 is SVGAGI. Here the CDR3 reads CASSNGQHYGYTF. CDR3 in DNA: TGTGCCAGCAGTAACGGACAACACTATGGCTACACCTTC.

This rearrangement joins TRBV9 to TRBJ1-2; TRBD1 matches 10 bases. Germline CDR1 SGDLS, CDR2 YYNGEE. This CDR3 is 16 amino acids long. V lost 2 bases to trimming and J lost 6 bases; unmatched junction nucleotides: 10. The CDR3 bases are TGTGCCAGCAGCGTCCCATCGACAGGGGGCAAGGATGGCTACACCTTC. This codes for CASSVPSTGGKDGYTF.

The rearrangement joins TRBV5-6 to TRBJ1-4, with TRBD1 identical over 7 bases. CDR1 and CDR2 (germline): SGHDT, YYEEEE. Losses at the gene ends were 4 bases for V and 11 bases for J; bases not matched to a gene: 11. The CDR3 is 14 amino acids. CDR3 in DNA: TGTGCCAGCAGCAGACCAGGACAGGCCAGTAAACTGTTTTTT. It is translated as CASSRPGQASKLFF.

This clone was seen more than once but under ten times. The CDR3 DNA reads as TGTGCCAGCTCTGACCAGGGAGATACGCAGTATTTT. Its translation is CASSDQGDTQYF. J is TRBJ2-3 and V is TRBV18; D might be TRBD1 (5 bases). The CDR3 length is 12 residues. V was clipped by 6 bases and J by 5 bases, with 9 bases between them. CDR1 is KGHSH and CDR2 is LQKENI in the germline V gene.

The rearrangement joins TRBV6-5 to TRBJ1-4; no clear D. Germline V gives CDR1 MNHEY, CDR2 SVGAGI. Trimming took off 6 bases at V and 0 bases at J, with 5 bases between the two ends. This CDR3 is 13 amino acids long. The CDR3 nucleotides are TGTGCCAGCAGAGACTCAACTAATGAAAAACTGTTTTTT. Protein product: CASRDSTNEKLFF.

This rearrangement joins TRBV6-5 to TRBJ1-6; 8 bases line up with TRBD1. Germline-derived CDR1 and CDR2 are MNHEY and SVGAGI. V gave up 2 bases and J gave up 11 bases; unmatched junction bases: 8. The CDR3 sequence is 15 residues long. CDR3 DNA: TGTGCCAGCAGTTACGGACAGGGTTTCAGGGCACCCCTCCACTTT. Protein sequence: CASSYGQGFRAPLHF.

The V and J genes are TRBV2 and TRBJ2-3, with TRBD1 matching over 7 bases. V shed 1 base and J 2 bases; nucleotides not matched to a gene: 3. The germline V gene has CDR1 SNHLY and CDR2 FYNNEI. There are 15 residues in the CDR3. CDR3 amino acids: CASSEVGQVTDTQYF. Written as DNA, the CDR3 is TGTGCCAGCAGTGAAGTTGGACAGGTCACAGATACGCAGTATTTT.

The chain recombines TRBV9 with TRBJ2-4; TRBD2 agrees at 12 bases. The CDR3 has 16 residues. The V gene's germline CDR1 is SGDLS and CDR2 YYNGEE. The V gene end was trimmed by 0 bases and the J gene end by 9 bases; junction bases not matched to a gene: 7. CDR3 nucleotide sequence: TGTGCCAGCAGCGTAGGACTAGCGGGAGACTCAGTCATTCAGTACTTC. Translation: CASSVGLAGDSVIQYF.

The chain recombines TRBV12-5 with TRBJ1-5, with 7 bases lining up with TRBD1. The ends lost 7 bases at V and 5 bases at J; junction bases unmatched: 8. Germline V gene lookup returns CDR1 LGHNT and CDR2 FRNRAP. CDR3 length: 14 amino acids. The CDR3 DNA reads as TGTGCTAGTGTCCCCGGGACAGCCGATCAGCCCCAGCATTTT. The encoded protein is CASVPGTADQPQHF. Based on the CDR3 plus reference TRBV12-5 and TRBJ1-5, the full variable domain is DARVTQTPRHKVTEMGQEVTMRCQPILGHNTVFWYRQTMMQGLELLAYFRNRAPLDDSGMPKDRFSAEMPDATLATLKIQPSEPRDSAVYFCASVPGTADQPQHFGDGTRLSIL.

This sequence joins TRBV15 and TRBJ1-5; 9 bases match TRBD1. CDR1 is LNHNV, CDR2 YYDKDF, per germline (reference sequence). Trimming at V came to 7 bases and at J to 1 base, leaving 5 bases not matched to a gene. The CDR3 runs 15 residues. The DNA for the CDR3 is TGTGCCACCACAACAGGGGGCCTAAGCAATCAGCCCCAGCATTTT. Amino acids: CATTTGGLSNQPQHF.

V gene TRBV19 combines with J gene TRBJ1-1, with TRBD1 matching over 7 bases. The junction had 17 bases not matched to a gene; V was cut back by 6 bases and J by 4 bases. This CDR3 comprises 17 residues. The germline CDR1 and CDR2 sequences are LNHDA and SQIVND (reference sequence). Here the CDR3 reads CASSLLGQALTGTEAFF. The CDR3 coding sequence is TGTGCCAGTAGCCTCCTCGGACAGGCTCTTACGGGCACTGAAGCTTTCTTT.

The chain carries TRBV7-2 and TRBJ1-2; possible D gene TRBD1, 5 bases. V was shortened by 1 base and J by 6 bases, with 12 bases between the two germline ends. The CDR3 length is 14 residues. Germline lookup yields CDR1 SGHTA and CDR2 FQGNSA. Here the CDR3 DNA reads TGTGCCAGCAGCTTAGGCACAGGATCGGATGGCTACACCTTC. Translation gives CASSLGTGSDGYTF.

The chain carries TRBV27 and TRBJ1-1, with 7 nucleotides matching TRBD1. This CDR3 is built from 15 residues. CDR1 and CDR2 (germline): MNHEY, SMNVEV (reference sequence). V dropped 6 bases and J dropped 0; count of bases not matched to a gene: 7. The CDR3 sequence: CASRVYRGMNTEAFF. The DNA for the CDR3 is TGTGCCAGCAGAGTTTACAGGGGTATGAACACTGAAGCTTTCTTT.

This clone came up a few times. The chain employs TRBV6-5 and TRBJ1-2, with D maybe TRBD1 (6 bases). This CDR3 region has 15 residues. The V end lost 1 base, the J end lost 10 bases, and 19 bases lay between the germline ends. Germline loops: CDR1 MNHEY, CDR2 SVGAGI. The CDR3 region is CASSYYAGTPTSYTF. CDR3 bases: TGTGCCAGCAGTTACTACGCCGGGACACCTACCTCCTACACCTTC.

V usage is TRBV6-5 and J usage is TRBJ2-7; TRBD1 aligns across 8 bases. The V and J ends lost 1 base and 1 base, in that order; junction bases with no gene match: 3. Germline CDR1 and CDR2: MNHEY and SVGAGI. The length of the CDR3 is 15 residues. The CDR3 sequence: CASSYFTGGSYEQYF. The CDR3 DNA reads TGTGCCAGCAGTTACTTCACAGGGGGGTCCTACGAGCAGTACTTC.

V usage is TRBV9 and J usage is TRBJ2-7; 11 nucleotides line up with TRBD2. Germline CDR1 reads SGDLS; CDR2 reads YYNGEE. After removal of 3 bases from V and 0 bases from J, the junction contained 2 bases not matched to a gene. This CDR3 has 15 amino acids. CDR3 residues: CASSASGGPSYEQYF. CDR3 DNA: TGTGCCAGCAGCGCTAGCGGGGGGCCCTCCTACGAGCAGTACTTC. Variable domain in full (rest from reference TRBV9 and TRBJ2-7): DSGVTQTPKHLITATGQRVTLRCSPRSGDLSVYWYQQSLDQGLQFLIQYYNGEERAKGNILERFSAQQFPDLHSELNLSSLELGDSALYFCASSASGGPSYEQYFGPGTRLTVT.

The CDR3 loop is CASSALGTGRIDTQYF. The CDR3 DNA reads as TGTGCCAGCAGCGCCTTGGGGACAGGGCGAATAGATACGCAGTATTTT. The rearrangement links TRBV9 to TRBJ2-3; 9 bases line up with TRBD1. J was trimmed by 5 bases and V by 3 bases; bases with no gene match: 10. Germline values: CDR1 SGDLS, CDR2 YYNGEE. The CDR3 has 16 residues.

The chain uses TRBV2 and TRBJ2-7; possible D gene TRBD2, 7 bases. V was clipped by 3 bases and J by 0 bases, with 12 bases between them. In germline, CDR1 is SNHLY, CDR2 FYNNEI. CDR3 length: 15 amino acids. Here the CDR3 reads CASSDGGQSSYEQYF. CDR3 coding DNA: TGTGCCAGCAGTGACGGGGGGCAGAGCTCCTACGAGCAGTACTTC.

This chain uses TRBV5-4 with TRBJ1-2; TRBD1 might be the D (5 bases). Trimming removed 4 bases at V and 4 bases at J, with 14 bases between. From germline, CDR1 is SGHNT and CDR2 YYREEE (reference sequence). The CDR3 spans 14 residues. CDR3 bases: TGTGCCAGCAGCCCCCCCGGAGGGGTCTATGGCTACACCTTC. Its translation is CASSPPGGVYGYTF.

The chain employs TRBV2 and TRBJ1-2; no definite D call. Trimming shortened V by 3 bases and J by 8 bases, and 10 bases separated the two germline ends. Per germline, CDR1 SNHLY and CDR2 FYNNEI. This CDR3 is 12 amino acids long. CDR3 coding DNA: TGTGCCAGCAGTGACTCAGGTTACGGCTACACCTTC. Residues: CASSDSGYGYTF.

J is TRBJ2-7 and V is TRBV4-1, with 7 bases identical to TRBD2. This CDR3 spans 16 amino acids. V lost 2 bases to trimming and J lost 0 bases; unmatched junction nucleotides: 7. Per germline, CDR1 MGHRA and CDR2 YSYEKL. As DNA, the CDR3 is TGCGCCAGCAGCCAAATAGCGGGTGTCAGCTCCTACGAGCAGTACTTC. This encodes CASSQIAGVSSYEQYF.

This clone was recorded a few times. The chain employs TRBV4-2 and TRBJ1-4, with 8 bases fitting TRBD1. Germline CDR1 and CDR2: LGHNA and YNFKEQ. J was trimmed by 8 bases and V by 3 bases; bases with no gene match: 8. The CDR3 loop spans 15 amino acids. CDR3: CASSQTGEGLEKLFF. CDR3 in DNA: TGTGCCAGCAGCCAGACAGGGGAGGGGTTAGAAAAACTGTTTTTT.

The rearrangement uses TRBV7-9 and TRBJ1-6; D is unclear. CDR1 and CDR2 from the germline V gene are SEHNR and FQNEAQ (reference sequence). CDR3 length: 15 residues. Trimming left V 2 bases short and J 6 bases short, with 11 bases between. The CDR3 region is CASSLNLDSNSPLHF. The CDR3 bases are TGTGCCAGCAGCTTAAATCTTGATAGTAATTCACCCCTCCACTTT.

The rearrangement links TRBV27 to TRBJ1-1; D is undetermined. The CDR3 covers 12 residues. Germline V gene sequence: CDR1 MNHEY, CDR2 SMNVEV (reference sequence). Trimming stripped 5 bases from V and 4 bases from J, with 8 bases between. The CDR3 sequence: CASSLRGTEAFF. The DNA of the CDR3 is TGTGCCAGCAGTCTTCGGGGCACTGAAGCTTTCTTT.

The chain carries TRBV19 and TRBJ2-3; 7 nucleotides match TRBD2. V lost 10 bases to trimming and J lost 0 bases; unmatched junction nucleotides: 10. Germline V gene sequence: CDR1 LNHDA, CDR2 SQIVND (reference sequence). There are 15 residues in the CDR3. CDR3 bases: TGTGCCACCACCTGGGGGGGAGGAAGCACAGATACGCAGTATTTT. The encoded protein is CATTWGGGSTDTQYF.